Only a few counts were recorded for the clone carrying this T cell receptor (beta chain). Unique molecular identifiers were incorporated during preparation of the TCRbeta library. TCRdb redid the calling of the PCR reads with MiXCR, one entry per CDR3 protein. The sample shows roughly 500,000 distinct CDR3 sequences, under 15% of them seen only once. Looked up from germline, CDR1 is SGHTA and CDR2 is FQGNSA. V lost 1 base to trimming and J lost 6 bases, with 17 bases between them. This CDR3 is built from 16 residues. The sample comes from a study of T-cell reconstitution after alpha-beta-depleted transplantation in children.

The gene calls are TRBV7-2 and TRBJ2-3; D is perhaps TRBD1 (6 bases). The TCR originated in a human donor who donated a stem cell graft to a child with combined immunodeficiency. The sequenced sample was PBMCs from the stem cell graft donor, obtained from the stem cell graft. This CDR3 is CASSLGQTPGADTQYF. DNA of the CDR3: TGTGCCAGCAGCTTAGGGCAAACGCCAGGGGCCGATACGCAGTATTTT.